This is a list of T cell receptor beta chains from one sample in a study of cytomegalovirus exposure and HLA in healthy donors. Some clones are missing from TCRdb's copy, which holds only in-frame ones; the method was immunoSEQ multiplex PCR. The sample consists of around 190,000 clones, around 73% of them appearing once. Sequencing was carried out using PBMCs. These receptors originate from a woman between 25 and 40 years old in good health and CMV-seronegative. The CDR3 runs from the conserved cysteine through the conserved F or W. D genes are given only for firm matches. Not every row has a clone size; where given, it reads once, few, many or a size class.

clone size: -
J gene: TRBJ2-4
D gene: -
V gene: TRBV28
CDR3 protein: CASNTVAKNIQYF
CDR3 DNA: TGTGCCAGCAACACCGTAGCCAAAAACATTCAGTACTTC

clone size: -
J gene: TRBJ2-3
D gene: -
V gene: TRBV15
CDR3 protein: CATSRGAFEDTQYF
CDR3 DNA: TGTGCCACCAGCAGAGGGGCTTTTGAAGATACGCAGTATTTT

clone size: -
J gene: TRBJ2-7
D gene: -
V gene: TRBV4-2
CDR3 protein: CASSQEVEGGYEQYF
CDR3 DNA: TGTGCCAGCAGCCAAGAAGTCGAGGGGGGGTACGAGCAGTACTTC

clone size: few
J gene: TRBJ2-7
D gene: TRBD1
V gene: TRBV7-9
CDR3 protein: CASSSGQIYEQYF
CDR3 DNA: TGTGCCAGCAGCTCGGGACAGATCTACGAGCAGTACTTC

clone size: -
J gene: TRBJ2-3
D gene: TRBD1
V gene: TRBV6-1
CDR3 protein: CASRRGTGADDTQYF
CDR3 DNA: TGTGCCAGCAGACGGGGGACAGGGGCTGATGATACGCAGTATTTT

clone size: -
J gene: TRBJ2-1
D gene: -
V gene: TRBV28
CDR3 protein: CASHSQGMGFDEQFF
CDR3 DNA: TGTGCCAGCCACTCTCAGGGGATGGGGTTTGATGAGCAGTTCTTC

clone size: few
J gene: TRBJ2-1
D gene: TRBD2
V gene: TRBV5-1
CDR3 protein: CASSRGGSSYNEQFF
CDR3 DNA: TGCGCCAGCAGCCGCGGGGGAAGCTCCTACAATGAGCAGTTCTTC

clone size: -
J gene: TRBJ1-2
D gene: -
V gene: TRBV7-9
CDR3 protein: CSSSFQNYGYTF
CDR3 DNA: TGTTCCAGCAGCTTCCAAAATTATGGCTACACCTTC

clone size: -
J gene: TRBJ1-6
D gene: -
V gene: TRBV4-2
CDR3 protein: CASSHSAAVGGSPLHF
CDR3 DNA: TGTGCCAGCAGCCACTCCGCGGCCGTCGGGGGTTCACCCCTCCACTTT

clone size: -
J gene: TRBJ2-1
D gene: TRBD2
V gene: TRBV4-1
CDR3 protein: CASSQESSGVIYNEQFF
CDR3 DNA: TGCGCCAGCAGCCAAGAGAGTAGCGGGGTAATCTACAATGAGCAGTTCTTC

clone size: once
J gene: TRBJ2-1
D gene: -
V gene: TRBV28
CDR3 protein: CAIQRLYNEQFF
CDR3 DNA: TGTGCCATCCAGAGGTTATACAATGAGCAGTTCTTC

clone size: few
J gene: TRBJ1-1
D gene: -
V gene: TRBV6-5
CDR3 protein: CASSYSRINTEAFF
CDR3 DNA: TGTGCCAGCAGTTACTCGAGGATCAACACTGAAGCTTTCTTT

clone size: -
J gene: TRBJ1-2
D gene: TRBD1
V gene: TRBV6-1
CDR3 protein: CASRWDRAASYGYTF
CDR3 DNA: TGTGCCAGCCGTTGGGACAGGGCCGCCTCTTATGGCTACACCTTC

clone size: -
J gene: TRBJ2-1
D gene: -
V gene: TRBV5-1
CDR3 protein: CASQPGGSYNEQFF
CDR3 DNA: TGCGCCAGCCAACCCGGGGGCTCCTACAATGAGCAGTTCTTC

clone size: -
J gene: TRBJ2-7
D gene: -
V gene: TRBV21-1
CDR3 protein: CASSMKTSGSICEQYF
CDR3 DNA: TGTGCCAGCAGCATGAAGACTAGCGGGAGTATCTGCGAGCAGTACTTC

clone size: -
J gene: TRBJ2-7
D gene: -
V gene: TRBV6-1
CDR3 protein: CASSEFGSSYEQYF
CDR3 DNA: TGTGCCAGCAGTGAGTTTGGGAGCTCCTACGAGCAGTACTTC

clone size: -
J gene: TRBJ2-1
D gene: TRBD2
V gene: TRBV15
CDR3 protein: CATSRAGTNRNEQFF
CDR3 DNA: TGTGCCACCAGCAGAGCCGGGACTAACCGGAATGAGCAGTTCTTC

clone size: -
J gene: TRBJ1-2
D gene: -
V gene: TRBV19
CDR3 protein: CASSVDSFYGYPF
CDR3 DNA: TGTGCCAGTAGTGTGGACAGTTTCTATGGCTACCCCTTC

clone size: few
J gene: TRBJ1-1
D gene: -
V gene: TRBV6-6
CDR3 protein: CASNRDMNTEAFF
CDR3 DNA: TGTGCCAGCAACCGGGATATGAACACTGAAGCTTTCTTT

clone size: -
J gene: TRBJ2-1
D gene: TRBD2
V gene: TRBV7-2
CDR3 protein: CASSLGLAGAFSEQFF
CDR3 DNA: TGTGCCAGCAGCTTAGGACTAGCGGGAGCCTTCAGTGAGCAGTTCTTC

clone size: few
J gene: TRBJ2-7
D gene: TRBD1
V gene: TRBV6-4
CDR3 protein: CAGSTGDSYEQYF
CDR3 DNA: TGTGCGGGGTCCACAGGGGATTCCTACGAGCAGTACTTC

clone size: few
J gene: TRBJ2-3
D gene: -
V gene: TRBV6-4
CDR3 protein: CASSVAGSTDTQYF
CDR3 DNA: TGTGCCAGCAGTGTGGCGGGGAGCACAGATACGCAGTATTTT

clone size: -
J gene: TRBJ1-5
D gene: -
V gene: TRBV2
CDR3 protein: CASSRPDYSNQPQHF
CDR3 DNA: TGTGCCAGCAGTAGGCCAGACTATAGCAATCAGCCCCAGCATTTT

clone size: -
J gene: TRBJ1-2
D gene: TRBD1
V gene: TRBV30
CDR3 protein: CAWSAGGGGGYTF
CDR3 DNA: TGTGCCTGGAGTGCAGGGGGCGGGGGTGGCTACACCTTC

clone size: -
J gene: TRBJ2-2
D gene: TRBD1
V gene: TRBV15
CDR3 protein: CATAGRQGAIGELFF
CDR3 DNA: TGTGCCACCGCGGGTAGGCAGGGGGCTATCGGGGAGCTGTTTTTT

clone size: few
J gene: TRBJ1-1
D gene: -
V gene: TRBV6-6
CDR3 protein: CASSFGGSVDTEAFF
CDR3 DNA: TGTGCCAGCAGTTTTGGGGGGTCGGTGGACACTGAAGCTTTCTTT

clone size: -
J gene: TRBJ1-5
D gene: -
V gene: TRBV2
CDR3 protein: CASSDNGSNQPQHF
CDR3 DNA: TGTGCCAGCAGTGACAACGGGAGCAATCAGCCCCAGCATTTT